This TCR beta chain emerged from a study of T cell repertoires in cytomegalovirus infection. TCRdb reanalysed the reads using MiXCR and keeps one entry per CDR3 protein. Here the sample spans about half a million distinct CDR3 sequences, around 35% being singletons. In this sample, this clonotype turned up a few times. The antigen is undetermined. Sample: cultured PBMCs, taken from culture after CMV antigen stimulation. The sequence was obtained from a human donor in good health (CMV status not recorded). Some clones in this sample may be carry-over from other donors' samples.

This chain's CDR3 is CASSESTGTEAFF. CDR3 sequence (DNA): TGTGCCAGCAGTGAATCCACCGGGACTGAAGCTTTCTTT. This chain links TRBV6-1 with TRBJ1-1; D gene ambiguous. V lost 2 bases to trimming and J lost 5 bases, with 9 bases between them. In germline, CDR1 is MNHNS, CDR2 SASEGT. CDR3 length: 13 residues.